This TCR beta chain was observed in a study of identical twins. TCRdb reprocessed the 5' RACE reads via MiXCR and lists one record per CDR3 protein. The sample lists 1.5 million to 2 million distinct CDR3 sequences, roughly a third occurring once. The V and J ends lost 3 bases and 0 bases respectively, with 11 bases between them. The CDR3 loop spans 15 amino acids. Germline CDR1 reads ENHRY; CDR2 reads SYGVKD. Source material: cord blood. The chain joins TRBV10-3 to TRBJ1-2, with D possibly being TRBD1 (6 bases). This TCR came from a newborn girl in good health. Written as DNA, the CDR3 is TGTGCCATCAGTGACAGGGGTGTAGCTAACTATGGCTACACCTTC. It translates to CAISDRGVANYGYTF.